The rows below give T cell receptor beta chains drawn from one sample of a study of T cells in Graves' hyperthyroidism and ophthalmopathy. Using its own MiXCR run on the multiplex PCR reads, TCRdb lists one record per CDR3 protein. The sample includes around 420,000 distinct CDR3 sequences, less than 20% of them seen just once. The sequenced sample consisted of blood. These receptors originate from a woman aged 18 to 35 with Graves' hyperthyroidism. Each CDR3 is given with its conserved first and last residue.

V gene | CDR3 protein
TRBV12-3/TRBV12-4 | CASSLGPSYTGELFF
TRBV6-1 | CASSDWTEYEQYF
TRBV30 | CAWSVPISGNTIYF
TRBV30 | CAWSLIRGTYGYTF
TRBV7-3 | CASSLQGRENTEAFF
TRBV2 | CASSEREEGRTEAFF
TRBV29-1 | CSVEDRPNYGYTF
TRBV6-6 | CASSYSRQGNYGYTF
TRBV20-1 | CSARGGIAERGYNEQFF
TRBV5-4 | CASRRDRDVETQYF
TRBV10-3 | CAISAGDSNQPQHF
TRBV4-2 | CASSQDPRMTEAFF
TRBV20-1 | CSARRGSLETQYF
TRBV7-2 | CASSFLPQAYNSPLHF
TRBV5-6 | CASTAGQGAGEQYF
TRBV6-1 | CASTGRMFAEAFF
TRBV3-1 | CASSQGGSGGNEQYF
TRBV6-5 | CASSYPGTSGSEQYF
TRBV27 | CASSQGLAGVQSTDTQYF
TRBV12-3/TRBV12-4 | CASSRTGTSNEKLFF
TRBV28 | CASSLCMGGVCEKLFF
TRBV2 | CASSEAGQGKREAFF